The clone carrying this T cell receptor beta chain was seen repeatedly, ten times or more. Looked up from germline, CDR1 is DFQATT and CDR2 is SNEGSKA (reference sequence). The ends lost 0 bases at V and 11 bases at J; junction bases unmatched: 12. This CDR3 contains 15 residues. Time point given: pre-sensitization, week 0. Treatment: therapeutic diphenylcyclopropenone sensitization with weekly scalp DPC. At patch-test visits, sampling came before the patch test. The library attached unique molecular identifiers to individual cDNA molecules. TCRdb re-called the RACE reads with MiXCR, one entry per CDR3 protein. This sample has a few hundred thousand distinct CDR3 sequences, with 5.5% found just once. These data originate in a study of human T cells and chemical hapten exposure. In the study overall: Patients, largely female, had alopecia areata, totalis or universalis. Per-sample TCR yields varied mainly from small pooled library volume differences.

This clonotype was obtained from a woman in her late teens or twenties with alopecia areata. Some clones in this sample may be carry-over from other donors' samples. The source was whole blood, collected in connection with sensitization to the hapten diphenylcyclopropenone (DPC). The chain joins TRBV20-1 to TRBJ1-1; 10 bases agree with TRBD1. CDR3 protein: CSARDSTGGSVVAFF. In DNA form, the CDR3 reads TGCAGTGCTAGAGATTCGACAGGGGGCTCAGTGGTCGCTTTCTTT.